This TCR beta chain stems from a study of neoadjuvant nivolumab and ipilimumab in lung cancer. Study-level background: Nivolumab 3 mg/kg was given days 1, 15 and 29, plus ipilimumab 1 mg/kg day 1 in combination.

Study outcomes and limitations: Compared with tumor-adjacent uninvolved lung, resected tumors showed greater richness and clonality. From pretherapy to surgery, tumor richness and clonality rose with dual therapy.

Assay: immunoSEQ multiplex PCR; the TCRdb copy retains only in-frame clones and omits some. The sample has approximately 31,000 clones; about nine tenths are singletons. Germline V gene sequence: CDR1 ENHRY, CDR2 SYGVKD. The CDR3 covers 15 residues. V lost 10 bases to trimming and J lost 2 bases, with 19 bases between them. About this clone: What it binds is unknown.

This rearrangement joins TRBV10-3 to TRBJ2-3, with D perhaps matching TRBD2 (6 bases). The sequence was obtained from an adult with non-small cell lung cancer. The sample here was peripheral blood, taken after neoadjuvant nivolumab, alone or with ipilimumab, at or shortly before surgery. DNA of the CDR3: TGTGCCACCCTAGGGCGGCTAGCGCTCACAGATACGCAGTATTTT. Translation: CATLGRLALTDTQYF.